A selection of T cell receptor beta chains follows, all from one sample in a study of OX40 agonist ivuxolimab in advanced cancers. TCRdb's table, derived via immunoSEQ multiplex PCR, lists solely in-frame clones and lacks some. The sample yields 62,000 or so clones, around four fifths seen once. Sequenced here: CD4+ or CD8+ T cells sorted from blood, sampled in a trial of the OX40 agonist ivuxolimab. These receptors were obtained from an adult with an advanced solid tumor such as melanoma, head and neck, liver or kidney cancer. Each CDR3 is given with its conserved first and last residue. Each record gives: CDR3 length, J gene, clone size, D gene, V gene, CDR3 protein, CDR3 DNA. The D gene is left open where the match is weak. Size is omitted from some rows. Given values are once, few, many or a class for expanded clones.

11 TRBJ2-3 - - TRBV2 CASIGGRTQYF TGTGCCAGCATTGGAGGAAGAACGCAGTATTTT
13 TRBJ2-7 - - TRBV28 CASSPPGRDEQYF TGTGCCAGCAGTCCCCCCGGACGAGACGAGCAGTACTTC
15 TRBJ2-7 - TRBD1 TRBV12-5 CASGLRTGRNYEQYF TGTGCTAGTGGCCTCAGGACAGGGAGGAACTACGAGCAGTACTTC
13 TRBJ1-3 - - TRBV4-3 CASSQGFGNTIYF TGCGCCAGCAGCCAAGGTTTCGGAAACACCATATATTTT
16 TRBJ2-7 once TRBD2 TRBV18 CASSPFVLAGGYEQYF TGTGCCAGCTCACCATTTGTGCTAGCGGGAGGCTACGAGCAGTACTTC
13 TRBJ2-7 once - TRBV7-8 CASSLLAGQSTHF TGTGCCAGCAGCTTATTGGCAGGACAGAGTACCCACTTC
15 TRBJ2-7 - - TRBV19 CASSYGQGDSLEQYF TGTGCCAGTAGTTACGGACAAGGAGATTCCCTCGAGCAGTACTTC
16 TRBJ2-1 - - TRBV27 CASSYRGSLRGNEQFF TGTGCCAGCAGTTACCGGGGAAGTTTAAGGGGAAATGAGCAGTTCTTC
14 TRBJ2-3 - - TRBV28 CASNMGRITDTQYF TGTGCCAGCAACATGGGGAGAATCACAGATACGCAGTATTTT
14 TRBJ2-7 - - TRBV6-6 CASSYGSSNYEQYF TGTGCCAGCAGTTACGGCAGTAGCAACTACGAGCAGTACTTC
15 TRBJ1-5 - - TRBV7-8 CASSFVRSLTGPQHF TGTGCCAGCAGCTTCGTCAGGTCCCTGACGGGGCCCCAGCATTTT
15 TRBJ2-2 - - TRBV11-3 CASSLRGGDTGELFF TGTGCCAGCAGCTTACGTGGGGGTGACACCGGGGAGCTGTTTTTT
15 TRBJ2-7 - TRBD2 TRBV9 CASSVDLAGDREQYF TGTGCCAGCAGCGTAGATCTAGCGGGAGACCGAGAGCAGTACTTC
15 TRBJ2-7 - - TRBV4-3 CASSQDFASTYEQYF TGCGCCAGCAGCCAAGATTTCGCATCTACCTACGAGCAGTACTTC
13 TRBJ1-1 - - TRBV11-3 CASSLGPGQEAFF TGTGCCAGCAGCTTAGGTCCGGGACAAGAAGCTTTCTTT
14 TRBJ2-2 - - TRBV11-1 CASSPARDIGELFF TGTGCCAGCAGCCCCGCACGGGACATCGGGGAGCTGTTTTTT
16 TRBJ1-5 - TRBD1 TRBV6-6 CASSYPTGASNQPQHF TGTGCCAGCAGTTACCCGACAGGGGCGAGCAATCAGCCCCAGCATTTT
15 TRBJ2-7 - TRBD2 TRBV9 CASSPWTSADYEQYF TGTGCCAGCAGCCCTTGGACTAGCGCCGACTACGAGCAGTACTTC
14 TRBJ2-7 - TRBD1 TRBV11-3 CASSLWDSSYEQYF TGTGCCAGCAGCTTATGGGACAGCTCCTACGAGCAGTACTTC
16 TRBJ2-1 - TRBD2 TRBV7-7 CASSRGTSGRVDEQFF TGTGCTAGCAGCCGCGGGACTAGCGGGAGGGTTGATGAGCAGTTCTTC
14 TRBJ1-1 - - TRBV25-1 CASSQDGYLTEAFF TGTGCCAGCAGTCAGGATGGGTATCTCACTGAAGCTTTCTTT
14 TRBJ1-6 once - TRBV5-4 CASSLMSGSSPLHF TGTGCCAGCAGCTTGATGTCAGGGAGTTCACCCCTCCACTTT
13 TRBJ2-7 - - TRBV4-2 CASSQEDVSGQYF TGTGCCAGCAGCCAAGAAGATGTCAGCGGGCAGTACTTC
13 TRBJ2-1 - - TRBV28 CASSLSGQRNQFF TGTGCCAGCAGTTTATCAGGACAGAGGAACCAGTTCTTC
19 TRBJ2-1 - - TRBV7-3 CASSSTRARSDPSYNEQFF TGTGCCAGCAGCTCGACAAGAGCGCGTAGCGACCCCTCCTACAATGAGCAGTTCTTC
15 TRBJ1-2 - TRBD1 TRBV6-5 CASSLGQGNNYGYTF TGTGCCAGCAGCCTTGGACAGGGCAACAACTATGGCTACACCTTC
14 TRBJ1-2 - - TRBV6-5 CASSYNRENYGYTF TGTGCCAGCAGTTACAACAGGGAGAACTATGGCTACACCTTC
12 TRBJ1-1 few - TRBV14 CASSRQVTEAFF TGTGCCAGCAGCCGACAGGTCACTGAAGCTTTCTTT
14 TRBJ2-7 - TRBD1 TRBV2 CASRDRENSYEQYF TGTGCCTCCCGGGACAGGGAGAACTCCTACGAGCAGTACTTC
13 TRBJ2-7 - - TRBV28 CASSDGVSYEQYF TGTGCCAGCAGTGACGGGGTTTCCTACGAGCAGTACTTC
24 TRBJ1-5 - - TRBV10-1 CASRLSSGGEGKTRSPDGRQPQHF TGCGCCAGCAGGCTTTCATCCGGTGGAGAGGGCAAAACGCGCTCCCCCGATGGTAGACAGCCCCAGCATTTT
16 TRBJ2-6 - - TRBV5-5 CASSLVWRSGANVLTF TGTGCCAGCAGCTTGGTGTGGCGTTCTGGGGCCAACGTCCTGACTTTC
12 TRBJ2-2 - - TRBV6-1 CASRRDTGELFF TGTGCCAGCAGACGGGACACCGGGGAGCTGTTTTTT
15 TRBJ2-7 - TRBD2 TRBV14 CASSQRPSGSDEQYF TGTGCCAGCAGCCAAAGGCCTAGCGGGAGCGACGAGCAGTACTTC
13 TRBJ1-2 - - TRBV2 CASSEKDRYGYTF TGTGCCAGCAGTGAAAAGGACCGATATGGCTACACCTTC
12 TRBJ1-4 once - TRBV9 CASSPLGGKLFF TGTGCCAGCAGCCCCCTTGGGGGAAAACTGTTTTTT
11 TRBJ2-1 - - TRBV20-1 CSLHDRYEQFF TGCAGTCTCCACGACCGCTATGAGCAGTTCTTC
16 TRBJ2-4 few - TRBV5-6 CASSGITTGAKNIQYF TGTGCCAGCAGCGGAATCACTACAGGGGCCAAAAACATTCAGTACTTC
15 TRBJ2-5 once TRBD1 TRBV27 CASSGQGETGETQYF TGTGCCAGCAGTGGACAGGGGGAAACCGGGGAGACCCAGTACTTC
13 TRBJ2-7 - - TRBV19 CASSTPPLYEQYF TGTGCCAGTAGTACACCTCCTTTGTACGAGCAGTACTTC
15 TRBJ2-1 - - TRBV2 CASSVDTSSYNEQFF TGTGCCAGCAGTGTAGACACGAGCTCCTACAATGAGCAGTTCTTC